This entry is about one TCR beta chain. Its binding antigen is unknown. No much larger clone is present one base from it, and per-base qualities are unavailable. The sample is drawn from a study of blood T cells in healthy people across ages (dated by TCRdb to the mid-2010s). Describing the broader study: In model experiments, roughly one uniquely barcoded TCR beta cDNA molecule per two T cells was captured by template switching. The study measured age-related changes in TCR beta repertoire diversity using deep sequencing normalized with unique cDNA molecular identifiers. The donors were split into four age groups: young (average around 16 years), middle-aged (about 40), aged (approximately 60) and long-lived (approximately 80). Using the same blood draw, the study looked at two additional independent replicas of 1 million unique cDNA reads for two donors, one aged 18 to 29 and the other aged 80 or older. Points the paper makes about the study in general: Because donor CMV infection status was unknown, age-related changes in expanded clonotypes were potentially confounded. Bulk unsorted PBMC profiling prevented conclusive comparison of naive and antigen-experienced compartments. Estimates of total diversity based on one million sequenced T cells were regarded as lower bounds and as underestimates. There was a strong correlation between observed TCR beta diversity and the percentage of naive T cells measured by flow cytometry. Compared with the aged group, the long-lived group had more naive CD4+ T cells, fewer expanded clones and increased TCR diversity, suggesting age selection. As age increased, observed TCR beta diversity per million T cells dropped in a roughly linear way, and a significant reduction was already evident by age roughly 40.

Systemically healthy Caucasian individuals from Russia, about 38 in total and aged about 6 to 100 years, were included as donors. Ten milliliters of peripheral blood were drawn from each donor into EDTA-treated Vacutainer tubes. PBMCs were isolated by Ficoll-Paque density-gradient centrifugation, with at least 6 million obtained per sample. Total RNA was extracted from PBMCs with Trizol reagent, with at least 6 micrograms obtained per sample. For every donor, flow cytometry on a PBMC aliquot measured the percentage of naive CD45RAhigh/CD27high T cells. Receptor amplification or capture employed 5' RACE. The sequencer was an Illumina HiSeq 2500. A second PCR of about 6 to 12 cycles was run with a J-beta primer mix and a sample-barcoded 5' primer. A template-switch 5' adaptor carrying 12 random nucleotides introduced a unique molecular identifier onto each TCR beta cDNA molecule. Each sample yielded at least 3 million CDR3-containing paired-end reads. The Mint cDNA synthesis kit, primed by a TRBC-specific oligonucleotide, was used to synthesize first-strand cDNA from all RNA. All cDNA was treated with uracil-DNA glycosylase and then went through a first 18-cycle PCR with the universal primers M1SS and BC2_uni_R. The authors processed their data as follows. Each sample was normalized by randomly selecting 1 million high-quality reads, each carrying a distinct molecular identifier. Instead of being binned into consensus sequences, reads that shared molecular identifiers were thrown out. MiTCR, set to a Q25 quality threshold and the strictest error-elimination algorithm, was used for CDR3 identification, clonotype clustering and error correction. A nonparametric unseen species model with Euler transformation was used to estimate lower-bound total TCR beta diversity. The public reads were reanalyzed by TCRdb: fastp trimming at Q25, MiXCR alignment, in-frame beta chains only. Each CDR3 protein gets just one entry, which takes the most common genes and DNA from the rows behind it. TCRdb, not the original authors, processed these V and J calls. Counted in this sample were roughly 800,000 distinct CDR3 sequences; more than 20% of them appeared once. The top ten clones comprise 3.7% of the sample.

V lost 3 bases and J lost 0 bases, and the count of bases not matched to a germline gene is 7. The CDR3 has 16 amino acids, counting the end cysteine and phenylalanine. The read is trimmed to its CDR3 DNA, 48 bases read in frame from base 1. According to the germline V gene, CDR1 reads SGHTA and CDR2 reads FQGTGA. These records were also assigned to another study, of T cells of mothers and their children. Reported in the second study: The donors were nine systemically healthy Caucasian individuals, made up of three mothers and their six children. cDNA synthesis used all of the extracted RNA, with roughly 1.5 ug of RNA in each 15 ul reaction. In the second PCR, the M1S primer added sample barcodes and 2-4 random nucleotides. Over 8.5 million TCR beta CDR3 reads came from each mother, compared with 3.3 million or so reads from each child. In both related and unrelated pairs, thymic selection shapes the output of TCR recombination in a similar way, with inherited differences having only a minor effect. Normalized repertoire overlap was always slightly but never significantly higher in related than unrelated mother-child pairs. No persistent microchimeric T cell clones were found, with a detection sensitivity of approximately 95 clones per million clonotypes. Deep NGS was used in the study to compare the TCR beta repertoires of mothers and children and to look for features that separate related mother-child pairs from unrelated individuals. On average, the children were 11 +/- 4 years old, while the mothers were around 42 +/- 4 years old. After adapters were ligated using NEBNext reagents, the libraries underwent 100+100 nt paired-end sequencing on an Illumina HiSeq 2000. Mother and child libraries were prepared a month apart and sequenced in separate runs to prevent cross-contamination. For each donor, somewhere between roughly 500,000 and 2,100,000 distinct TCR beta clonotypes were identified. Naive TCR beta clonotypes were estimated from low-frequency clonotypes matched to each donor's FACS-determined naive share, without sorting.

This sequence was found in a boy between 5 and 17 years old in good health. The sequenced sample was blood. This chain is built from TRBV7-3 and TRBJ1-2; TRBD1 lines up with 7 middle nucleotides. The CDR3 loop reads CASSFGTANSNYGYTF. The DNA is TGTGCCAGCAGCTTCGGGACAGCGAATTCTAACTATGGCTACACCTTC.